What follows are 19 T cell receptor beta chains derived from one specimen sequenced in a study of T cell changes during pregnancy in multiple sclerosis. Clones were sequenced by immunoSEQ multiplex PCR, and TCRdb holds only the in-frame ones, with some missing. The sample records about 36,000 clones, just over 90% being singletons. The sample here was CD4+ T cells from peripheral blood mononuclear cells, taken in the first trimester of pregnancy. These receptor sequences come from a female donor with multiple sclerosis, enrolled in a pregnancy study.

The CDR3 region is CASSPHPGTGTGANVLTF. CDR3 in DNA: TGTGCCAGCAGTCCCCATCCCGGGACAGGGACTGGGGCCAACGTCCTGACTTTC. This chain joins TRBV9 and TRBJ2-6; 9 bases are a match to TRBD1. Germline V gene sequence: CDR1 SGDLS, CDR2 YYNGEE. Trimming cost V 5 bases and J 2 bases; bases outside gene matches: 11. This CDR3 contains 18 residues.

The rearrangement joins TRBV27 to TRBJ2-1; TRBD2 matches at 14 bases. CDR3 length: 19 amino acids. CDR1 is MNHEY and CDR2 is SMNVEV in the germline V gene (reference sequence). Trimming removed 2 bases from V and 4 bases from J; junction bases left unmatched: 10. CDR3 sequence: CASSLGPRTSGGRYNEQFF. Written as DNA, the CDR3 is TGTGCCAGCAGTTTAGGGCCTCGGACTAGCGGGGGGCGTTACAATGAGCAGTTCTTC.

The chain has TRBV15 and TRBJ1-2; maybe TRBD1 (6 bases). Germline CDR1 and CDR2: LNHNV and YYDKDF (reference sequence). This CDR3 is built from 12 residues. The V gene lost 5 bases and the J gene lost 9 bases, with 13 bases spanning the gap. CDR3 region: CATSPRGDSYTF. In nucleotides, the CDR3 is TGTGCCACCAGCCCCCGTGGGGACAGCTACACCTTC.

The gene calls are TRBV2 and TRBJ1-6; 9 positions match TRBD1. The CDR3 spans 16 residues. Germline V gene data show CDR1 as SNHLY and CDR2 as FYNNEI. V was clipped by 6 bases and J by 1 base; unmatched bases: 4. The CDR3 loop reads CASSMGQGSYNSPLHF. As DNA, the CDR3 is TGTGCCAGCAGCATGGGACAGGGATCCTATAATTCACCCCTCCACTTT.

This CDR3 reads CASSLFLGQVLQPQHF. The CDR3 DNA follows: TGTGCCAGCAGCTTGTTTTTGGGACAGGTCTTGCAGCCCCAGCATTTT. The J gene is TRBJ1-5, the V gene TRBV7-8, with 8 bases fitting TRBD1. Germline lookup yields CDR1 SGHVS and CDR2 FQNEAQ. V dropped 3 bases and J dropped 7; count of bases not matched to a gene: 11. This CDR3 is 16 amino acids long.

This chain's CDR3 is CASSSDRFVEQFF. As DNA, the CDR3 is TGTGCCAGCAGTTCGGACAGGTTTGTTGAGCAGTTCTTC. The V and J genes are TRBV6-1 and TRBJ2-1; 7 bases align to TRBD1. The CDR3 loop spans 13 amino acids. V shed 5 bases, J shed 9 bases, and the junction held 7 bases outside the gene matches. From germline, CDR1 is MNHNS and CDR2 SASEGT.

The CDR3 protein is CASSFSGQGAHGYTF. The CDR3 DNA is TGTGCCAGCAGCTTTTCGGGACAGGGGGCGCATGGCTACACCTTC. The V and J genes are TRBV7-8 and TRBJ1-2, with 12 positions matching TRBD1. The CDR3 consists of 15 residues. After removal of 3 bases from V and 6 bases from J, the junction contained 5 bases not matched to a gene. Germline CDR1 reads SGHVS; CDR2 reads FQNEAQ.

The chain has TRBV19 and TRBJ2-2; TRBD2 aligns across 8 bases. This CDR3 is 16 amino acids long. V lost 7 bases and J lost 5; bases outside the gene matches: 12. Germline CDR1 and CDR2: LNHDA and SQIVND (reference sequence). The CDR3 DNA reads TGTGCCAGTAAGGGTCGGGGGGGCCGGGAGACCGGGGAGCTGTTTTTT. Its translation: CASKGRGGRETGELFF.

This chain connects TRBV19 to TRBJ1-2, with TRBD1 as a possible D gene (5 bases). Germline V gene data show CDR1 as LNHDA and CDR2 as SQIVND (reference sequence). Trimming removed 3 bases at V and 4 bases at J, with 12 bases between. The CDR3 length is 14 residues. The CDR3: CASSINRSLYGYTF. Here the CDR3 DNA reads TGTGCCAGTAGTATTAACAGGAGTCTCTATGGCTACACCTTC.

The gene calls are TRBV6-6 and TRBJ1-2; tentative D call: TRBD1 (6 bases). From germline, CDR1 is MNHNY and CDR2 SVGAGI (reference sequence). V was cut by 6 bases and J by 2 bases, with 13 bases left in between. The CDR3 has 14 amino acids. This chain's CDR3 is CASRDYRVNYGYTF. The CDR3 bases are TGTGCCAGCAGAGATTACAGGGTCAACTATGGCTACACCTTC.

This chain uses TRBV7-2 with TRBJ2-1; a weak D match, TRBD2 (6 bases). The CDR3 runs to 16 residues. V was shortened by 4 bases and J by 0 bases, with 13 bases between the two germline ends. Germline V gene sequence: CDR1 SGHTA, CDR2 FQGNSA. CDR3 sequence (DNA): TGTGCCAGCAGCTACGGCGGCGGGGTCTCCTACAATGAGCAGTTCTTC. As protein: CASSYGGGVSYNEQFF. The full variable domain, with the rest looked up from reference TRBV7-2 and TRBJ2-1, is GAGVSQSPSNKVTEKGKDVELRCDPISGHTALYWYRQSLGQGLEFLIYFQGNSAPDKSGLPSDRFSAERTGGSVSTLTIQRTQQEDSAVYLCASSYGGGVSYNEQFFGPGTRLTVL.

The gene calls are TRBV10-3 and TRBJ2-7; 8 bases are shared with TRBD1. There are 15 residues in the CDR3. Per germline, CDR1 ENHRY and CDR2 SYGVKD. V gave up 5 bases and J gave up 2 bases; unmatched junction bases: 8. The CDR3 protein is CAISQVDRATYEQYF. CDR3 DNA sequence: TGTGCCATCAGTCAGGTGGACAGGGCTACCTACGAGCAGTACTTC.

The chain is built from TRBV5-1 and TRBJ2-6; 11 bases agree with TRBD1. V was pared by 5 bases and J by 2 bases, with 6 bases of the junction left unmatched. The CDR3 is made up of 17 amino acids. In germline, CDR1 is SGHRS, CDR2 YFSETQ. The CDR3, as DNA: TGCGCCAGCAGTGCGAGGACAGGGGGCACTGGGGCCAACGTCCTGACTTTC. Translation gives CASSARTGGTGANVLTF.

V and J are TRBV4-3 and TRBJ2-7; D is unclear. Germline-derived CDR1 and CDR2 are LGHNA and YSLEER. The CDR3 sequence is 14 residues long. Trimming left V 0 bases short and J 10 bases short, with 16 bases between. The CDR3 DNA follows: TGCGCCAGCAGCCAAGACGCCGCCCAGGCCAGCCAGTACTTC. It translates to CASSQDAAQASQYF.

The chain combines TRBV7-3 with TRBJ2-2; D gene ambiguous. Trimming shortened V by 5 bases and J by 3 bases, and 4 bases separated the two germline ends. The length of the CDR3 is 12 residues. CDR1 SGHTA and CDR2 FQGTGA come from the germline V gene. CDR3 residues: CASSPYTGELFF. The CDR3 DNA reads TGTGCCAGCAGCCCGTACACCGGGGAGCTGTTTTTT.

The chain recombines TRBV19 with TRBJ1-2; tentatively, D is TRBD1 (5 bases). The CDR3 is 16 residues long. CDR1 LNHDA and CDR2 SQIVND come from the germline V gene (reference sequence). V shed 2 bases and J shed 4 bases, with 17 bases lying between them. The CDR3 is CASSISQGRPLYGYTF. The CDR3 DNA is TGTGCCAGTAGTATATCCCAGGGAAGACCTCTCTATGGCTACACCTTC.

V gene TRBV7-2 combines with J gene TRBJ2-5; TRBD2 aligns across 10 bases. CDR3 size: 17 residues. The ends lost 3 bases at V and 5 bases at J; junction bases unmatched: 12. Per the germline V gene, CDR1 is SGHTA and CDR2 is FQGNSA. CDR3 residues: CASSFGRSGGARETQYF. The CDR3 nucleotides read TGTGCCAGCAGCTTCGGGCGGAGCGGGGGGGCCCGGGAGACCCAGTACTTC.

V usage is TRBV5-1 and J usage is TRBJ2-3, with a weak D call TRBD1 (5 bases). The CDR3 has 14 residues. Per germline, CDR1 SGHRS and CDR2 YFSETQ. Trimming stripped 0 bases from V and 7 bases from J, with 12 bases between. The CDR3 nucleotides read TGCGCCAGCAGCTTGGGCAGGGTAGAGAATACGCAGTATTTT. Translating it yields CASSLGRVENTQYF.

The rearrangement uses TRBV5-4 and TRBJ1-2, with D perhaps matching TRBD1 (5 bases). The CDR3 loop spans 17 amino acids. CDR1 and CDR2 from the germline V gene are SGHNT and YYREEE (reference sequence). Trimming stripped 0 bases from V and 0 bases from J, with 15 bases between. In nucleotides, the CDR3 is TGTGCCAGCAGCTTGGGGGGGGTAGAGGGCGCTAACTATGGCTACACCTTC. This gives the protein CASSLGGVEGANYGYTF.